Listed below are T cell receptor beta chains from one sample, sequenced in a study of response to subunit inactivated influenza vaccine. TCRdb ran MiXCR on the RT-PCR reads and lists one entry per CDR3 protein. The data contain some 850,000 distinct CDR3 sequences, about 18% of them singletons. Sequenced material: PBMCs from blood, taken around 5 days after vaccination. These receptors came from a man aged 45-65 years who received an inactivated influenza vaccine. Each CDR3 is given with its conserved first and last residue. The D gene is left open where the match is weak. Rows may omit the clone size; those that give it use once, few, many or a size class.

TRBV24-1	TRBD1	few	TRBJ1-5	TGTGCCACCAGTGAGACCGGGACAGGGCTGAATCAGCCCCAGCATTTT	CATSETGTGLNQPQHF
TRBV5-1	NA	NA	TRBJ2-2	TGCGCCAGCAGCGAACAGGGCTCCACCGGGGAGCTGTTTTTT	CASSEQGSTGELFF
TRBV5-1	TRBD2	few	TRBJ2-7	TGCGCCAGCAGCGTTGGACTAGCGGGTACCTACGAGCAGTACTTC	CASSVGLAGTYEQYF
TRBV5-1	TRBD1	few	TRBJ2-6	TGCGCCAGCAGCTCGGGACAGGGGACCTCTGGGGCCAACGTCCTGACTTTC	CASSSGQGTSGANVLTF
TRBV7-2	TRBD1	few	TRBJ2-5	TGTGCCAGCAGCATAACAGGGGGGGAGACCCAGTACTTC	CASSITGGETQYF
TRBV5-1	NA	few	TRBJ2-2	TGCGCCAGCAGCTTCCAGGGAGGTTCGAACACCGGGGAGCTGTTTTTT	CASSFQGGSNTGELFF
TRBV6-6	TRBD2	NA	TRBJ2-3	TGTGCCAGCAGTTGGGGGGGACGCACAGATACGCAGTATTTT	CASSWGGRTDTQYF
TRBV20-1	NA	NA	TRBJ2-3	TGCAGTGCTAGGTTGACGCACACAGATACGCAGTATTTT	CSARLTHTDTQYF
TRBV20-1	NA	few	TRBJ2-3	TGCAGTGCTAGTCTCCGGGGACCTTCGGCAGATACGCAGTATTTT	CSASLRGPSADTQYF
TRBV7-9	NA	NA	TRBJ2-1	TGTGCCAGCAGCTTGCGCAGGGGCCCGACCTACAATGAGCAGTTCTTC	CASSLRRGPTYNEQFF
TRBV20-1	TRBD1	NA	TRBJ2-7	TGCAGTGCGACCCCGGGACAGGGGATCCACGAGCAGTACTTC	CSATPGQGIHEQYF
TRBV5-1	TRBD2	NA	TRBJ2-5	TGCGCCAGCAGCCGAAGCGGGGGCCAAGAGACCCAGTACTTC	CASSRSGGQETQYF
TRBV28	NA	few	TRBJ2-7	TGTGCCAGCAGTTTGTCCGGTAGGGAGCAGTACTTC	CASSLSGREQYF
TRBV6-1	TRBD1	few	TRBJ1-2	TGTGCCAGCAGTCCAATTTTCTCGGGACAGGGGGCGTTTGGCTATGGCTACACCTTC	CASSPIFSGQGAFGYGYTF
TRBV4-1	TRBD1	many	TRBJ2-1	TGCGCCAGCAGCGGCTGGACAGGGGAAGGGCAGTTCTTC	CASSGWTGEGQFF
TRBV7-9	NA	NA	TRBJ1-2	TGTGCCAGCAGCCCGCGATGGGACAACTATGGCTACACCTTC	CASSPRWDNYGYTF
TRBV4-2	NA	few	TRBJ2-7	TGTGCCAGCAGCCAATCTCGGTTGTACGAGCAGTACTTC	CASSQSRLYEQYF
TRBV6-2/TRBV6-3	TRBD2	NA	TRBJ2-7	TGTGCCAGCAGTTACTCCTTTCGGGAGGGCCCTCGGGAGCAGTACTTC	CASSYSFREGPREQYF
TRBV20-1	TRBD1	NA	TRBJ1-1	TGCAGTGCTAAGGACAGGGGGCGGTTCAGGGCTTTCTTT	CSAKDRGRFRAFF
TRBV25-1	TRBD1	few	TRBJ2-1	TGTGCCAGCAGATCTCAGGGGGCTGAGCAGTTCTTC	CASRSQGAEQFF
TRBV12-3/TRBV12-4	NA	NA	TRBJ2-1	TGTGCCAGCAGTTTAGGGGCGGGATGGTACAATGAGCAGTTCTTC	CASSLGAGWYNEQFF
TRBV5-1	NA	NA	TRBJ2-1	TGCGCCAGCAGCTTGGCACCGTCCCGGCAGTTTTTC	CASSLAPSRQFF
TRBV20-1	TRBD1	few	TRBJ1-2	TGCAGTGCTAGCCTGACGACAGGGTTAAACTATGGCTACACCTTC	CSASLTTGLNYGYTF
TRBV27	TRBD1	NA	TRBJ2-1	TGTGCCAGCAGCCAACAGGGGTACGGTTCCTACAATGAGCAGTTCTTC	CASSQQGYGSYNEQFF
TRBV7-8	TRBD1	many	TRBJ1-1	TGTGCCAGCAGCTTAGGTACAGGGGTGGGTACTGAAGCTTTCTTT	CASSLGTGVGTEAFF
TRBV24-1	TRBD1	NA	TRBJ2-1	TGTGCCACCAGTGATTTTGGACAGGGTGCAGGCGAGCAGTTCTTC	CATSDFGQGAGEQFF
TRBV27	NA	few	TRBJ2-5	TGTGCCAGCAGTTTGCTCTACCCGACAGACCAAGAGACCCAGTACTTC	CASSLLYPTDQETQYF
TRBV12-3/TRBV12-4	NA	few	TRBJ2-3	TGTGCCAGCAGTTCCGGGGACTTACTCTCCACAGATACGCAGTATTTT	CASSSGDLLSTDTQYF
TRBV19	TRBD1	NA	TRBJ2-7	TGTGCCAGTAGCCGGACAGGTGAAGGGTACGAGCAGTACTTC	CASSRTGEGYEQYF
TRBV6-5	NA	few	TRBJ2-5	TGTGCCAGCGCCGCGGTAGGGGAGACCCAGTACTTC	CASAAVGETQYF
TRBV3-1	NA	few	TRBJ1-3	TGTGCCAGCAGCTTGAACCGGGAAGACACCATATATTTT	CASSLNREDTIYF
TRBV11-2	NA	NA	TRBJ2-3	TGTGCCAGCAGCTTACTGACAGGAGGGGGAACAGATACGCAGTATTTT	CASSLLTGGGTDTQYF
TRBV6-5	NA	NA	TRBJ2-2	TGTGCCAGCAGTTCCACGGGTCCCTACTCCAACACCGGGGAGCTGTTTTTT	CASSSTGPYSNTGELFF
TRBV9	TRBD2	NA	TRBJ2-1	TGTGCCAGCAGCATCATAGCGGGTTGGCCCGTCAATGAGCAGTTCTTC	CASSIIAGWPVNEQFF
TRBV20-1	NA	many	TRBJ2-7	TGCAGTGCTTTCCGGACCAGTGACTACGAGCAGTACTTC	CSAFRTSDYEQYF
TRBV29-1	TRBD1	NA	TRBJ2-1	TGCAGCGTTGAAAGGGGACAGGGTGGGACCTACAATGAGCAGTTCTTC	CSVERGQGGTYNEQFF
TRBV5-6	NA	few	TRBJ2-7	TGTGCCAGCAGCTTGATGCGGGACTCAGGTGTTGGCGAGCAGTACTTC	CASSLMRDSGVGEQYF
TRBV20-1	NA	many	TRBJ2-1	TGCAGTGCTAGCGGCCAGGACTCCTACAATGAGCAGTTCTTC	CSASGQDSYNEQFF
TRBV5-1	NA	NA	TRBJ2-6	TGCGCCAGCAGCTTGGCAAAATCTGGGGCCAACGTCCTGACTTTC	CASSLAKSGANVLTF
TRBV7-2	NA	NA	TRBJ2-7	TGTGCCAGCAGCTTAGGTTTAGTAGTTCCGGGCGAGCAGTACTTC	CASSLGLVVPGEQYF
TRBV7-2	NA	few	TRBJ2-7	TGTGCCAGCAGCTTCGATGCCTTAGCCTACGAGCAGTACTTC	CASSFDALAYEQYF
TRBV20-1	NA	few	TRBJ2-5	TGCAGTGCCCCGGGTGGCTCCGGGACCCAGTACTTC	CSAPGGSGTQYF
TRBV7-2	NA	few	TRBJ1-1	TGTGCCAGCAGCTACGCAGGTTTGAACACTGAAGCTTTCTTT	CASSYAGLNTEAFF
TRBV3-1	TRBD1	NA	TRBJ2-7	TGTGCCAGCAGCCGTTACAGGGGCGGCGAGCAGTACTTC	CASSRYRGGEQYF
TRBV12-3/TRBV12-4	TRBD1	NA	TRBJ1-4	TGTGCCAGCGGGACAGCAACTAATGAAAAACTGTTTTTT	CASGTATNEKLFF
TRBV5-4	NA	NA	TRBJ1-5	TGTGCCAGCAGCTTGGGGGAAGGACAGAATCAGCCCCAGCATTTT	CASSLGEGQNQPQHF
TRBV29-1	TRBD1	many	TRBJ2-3	TGCAGCGTCCGACAGGGGGGTTCAGATACGCAGTATTTT	CSVRQGGSDTQYF
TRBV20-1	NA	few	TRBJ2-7	TGCAGTGCTAGAGATAGGACAGCTACCTACTCCTACGAGCAGTACTTC	CSARDRTATYSYEQYF
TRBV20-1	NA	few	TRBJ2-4	TGCAGTGCTAGAGACGCGCTAGCGATAGCCAAAAACATTCAGTACTTC	CSARDALAIAKNIQYF
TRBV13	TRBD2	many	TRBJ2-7	TGTGCCAGCAGCCCACCAACTAGCGGGGGTTCCTACGAGCAGTACTTC	CASSPPTSGGSYEQYF
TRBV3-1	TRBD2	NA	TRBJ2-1	TGTGCCAGCAGCCCCCTGGCGGGGGGTTTTGATGAGCAGTTCTTC	CASSPLAGGFDEQFF
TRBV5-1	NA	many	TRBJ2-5	TGCGCCAGCAGCTTGAGTAGCGTGGAGACCCAGTACTTC	CASSLSSVETQYF
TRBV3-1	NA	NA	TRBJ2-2	TGTGCCAGCAGCCAAGCGAGACGGACCGGGGAGCTGTTTTTT	CASSQARRTGELFF
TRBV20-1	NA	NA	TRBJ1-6	TGCAGTGCTAGATGGAGGGAATTTTATAATTCACCCCTCCACTTT	CSARWREFYNSPLHF
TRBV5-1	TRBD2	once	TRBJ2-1	TGCGCCAGCAGCTTCCCCGGGGGGGCGGGGAATGAGCAGTTCTTC	CASSFPGGAGNEQFF
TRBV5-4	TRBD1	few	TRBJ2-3	TGTGCCAGCAGCTATCACAGGGGATCTACCACAGATACGCAGTATTTT	CASSYHRGSTTDTQYF
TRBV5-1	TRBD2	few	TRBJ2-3	TGCGCCAGCAGATGGACTAGCGGGAGTGGAGATACGCAGTATTTT	CASRWTSGSGDTQYF
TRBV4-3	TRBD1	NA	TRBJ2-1	TGCGCCAGCAGCGGTCTGGGACAGGGGGGGAATGAGCAGTTCTTC	CASSGLGQGGNEQFF